The 30 T cell receptor beta chains below all came from one sample that was sequenced in a study of follicular helper T cells after annual influenza vaccination. Profiling relied on immunoSEQ multiplex PCR, and the TCRdb table lists in-frame clones only, not all of them. Of around 3,100 clones in the sample, around 84% were seen once. Time point noted: 2014-2015 season, 7 days after vaccination. The sequences come from CXCR5+ CD38- circulating T follicular helper cells from blood, collected 7 days after influenza vaccination. Sample subset: circulating Tfh, non-naive CD4+CXCR5+PD-1+ (ICOS+CD38+ or ICOS-CD38-). Receptors originate from an adult who received the influenza vaccine.

CDR3 sequence reads: CASSPRRQGGSTEAFF. CDR3 bases: TGTGCCAGCTCACCTCGGCGGCAGGGAGGGAGCACTGAAGCTTTCTTT. The rearrangement uses TRBV18 and TRBJ1-1, with D maybe TRBD1 (5 bases). V was cut by 3 bases and J by 4 bases, with 18 bases left in between. Germline V gene data show CDR1 as KGHSH and CDR2 as LQKENI. The CDR3 has 16 amino acids.

The rearrangement uses TRBV7-2 and TRBJ1-1; D not resolved. The CDR3 is 13 residues long. The V gene lost 2 bases and the J gene lost 4 bases, with 8 bases spanning the gap. In germline, CDR1 is SGHTA, CDR2 FQGNSA. The CDR3 nucleotides read TGTGCCAGCAGCTTAAGTCGGGCCACTGAAGCTTTCTTT. Its translation is CASSLSRATEAFF.

This chain joins TRBV6-5 and TRBJ1-2; D unresolved. V was trimmed by 8 bases and J by 2 bases, leaving 12 bases between them. Germline CDR1 reads MNHEY; CDR2 reads SVGAGI. CDR3 length equals 13 residues. CDR3 nucleotides: TGTGCCAGCGCGGGTGCGTTAAACTATGGCTACACCTTC. This encodes CASAGALNYGYTF.

The sample holds one count of this clone. V usage is TRBV18 and J usage is TRBJ1-3, with TRBD1 matching over 9 bases. The CDR3 length is 16 residues. With V trimmed by 2 bases and J by 3 bases, 5 bases remained unmatched. The germline V gene encodes CDR1 KGHSH and CDR2 LQKENI. The chain's CDR3 is CASSPMGQGGGNTIYF. The CDR3 DNA follows: TGTGCCAGCTCACCAATGGGACAGGGAGGTGGAAACACCATATATTTT.

This chain links TRBV7-2 with TRBJ1-5; 7 bases map to TRBD1. The CDR3 extends over 15 amino acids. Unmatched junction bases numbered 8, after V lost 5 bases and J lost 4 bases. Germline loops: CDR1 SGHTA, CDR2 FQGNSA. The CDR3 protein is CASSPTPGGNQPQHF. For the CDR3, the DNA is TGTGCCAGCAGCCCTACCCCAGGGGGGAATCAGCCCCAGCATTTT.

The V and J genes are TRBV18 and TRBJ1-4; 7 nucleotides align to TRBD1. The trim removed 0 bases at V and 3 bases at J, leaving 1 base unmatched. CDR1 KGHSH and CDR2 LQKENI come from the germline V gene. This CDR3 is built from 15 residues. For the CDR3, the DNA is TGTGCCAGCTCACCACCCGGGACAGCTAATGAAAAACTGTTTTTT. It codes for CASSPPGTANEKLFF.

V gene TRBV19 combines with J gene TRBJ2-3; D possibly matches TRBD1 or TRBD2 (6 bases each). Per germline, CDR1 LNHDA and CDR2 SQIVND (reference sequence). CDR3 size: 15 residues. Trimming removed 10 bases at V and 1 base at J, with 18 bases between. CDR3 nucleotide sequence: TGTGCCAATAAAACAGGGAGGACGGGCACAGATACGCAGTATTTT. Encoded protein: CANKTGRTGTDTQYF.

V and J are TRBV4-2 and TRBJ1-3, with D hard to call. This CDR3 contains 17 residues. V dropped 0 bases and J dropped 0 bases, with 12 bases sitting between them. Germline CDR1 and CDR2: LGHNA and YNFKEQ. The CDR3 bases are TGTGCCAGCAGCCAAGATTACGGCATGAGCTCTGGAAACACCATATATTTT. Its protein is CASSQDYGMSSGNTIYF.

The chain employs TRBV18 and TRBJ1-3; 7 bases agree with TRBD1. V was clipped by 3 bases and J by 0 bases; unmatched bases: 8. CDR1 is KGHSH and CDR2 is LQKENI in the germline V gene. The CDR3 runs 17 residues. CDR3 sequence (DNA): TGTGCCAGCTCACCCATCCGGACAGGCGGCTCTGGAAACACCATATATTTT. It encodes CASSPIRTGGSGNTIYF.

V is TRBV11-2 and J is TRBJ2-1; 9 nucleotides line up with TRBD2. Germline CDR1 and CDR2: SGHAT and FQNNGV. The V gene end was trimmed by 4 bases and the J gene end by 7 bases; junction bases not matched to a gene: 8. The CDR3 totals 15 residues. The CDR3 region has the DNA TGTGCCAGCAGCTCGGGAGGCGGGGGGGGAAATGAGCAGTTCTTC. Translated: CASSSGGGGGNEQFF.

The DNA of the CDR3 is TGTGCCAGCTCAACGAACAGGGGTCCAAATTCACCCCTCCACTTT. It is translated as CASSTNRGPNSPLHF. This chain connects TRBV18 to TRBJ1-6; 7 bases map to TRBD1. V gave up 5 bases and J gave up 7 bases; unmatched junction bases: 8. This CDR3 comprises 15 residues. The germline CDR1 and CDR2 sequences are KGHSH and LQKENI.

The chain uses TRBV11-2 and TRBJ1-5; D ambiguous. The germline V gene encodes CDR1 SGHAT and CDR2 FQNNGV. The V gene lost 5 bases and the J gene lost 3 bases, with 11 bases spanning the gap. This CDR3 region has 14 residues. In nucleotides, the CDR3 is TGTGCCAGCAGCCAAAACACTGCCAATCAGCCCCAGCATTTT. Translation gives CASSQNTANQPQHF.

The chain employs TRBV2 and TRBJ1-3; D gene uncertain. Trimming took 8 bases from V and 7 from J, leaving 12 bases between them. The CDR3 sequence is 12 residues long. Germline CDR1 is SNHLY and CDR2 is FYNNEI. The CDR3 is CASGSGLNTIYF. The CDR3 DNA follows: TGTGCCAGCGGATCGGGGTTGAACACCATATATTTT.

This rearrangement joins TRBV5-4 to TRBJ2-2; 7 bases are a match to TRBD2. Germline CDR1 reads SGHNT; CDR2 reads YYREEE (reference sequence). V was clipped by 4 bases and J by 2 bases; unmatched bases: 5. CDR3 size: 15 residues. CDR3: CASSPGRGNTGELFF. The CDR3 bases are TGTGCCAGCAGCCCGGGGAGGGGAAACACCGGGGAGCTGTTTTTT.

The CDR3 here is CASSQADRGGYTF. CDR3 coding DNA: TGCGCCAGCAGCCAAGCAGACAGGGGTGGCTACACCTTC. The genes are TRBV4-1 and TRBJ1-2, with 8 nucleotides matching TRBD1. The CDR3 sequence is 13 residues long. Losses at the gene ends were 1 base for V and 7 bases for J; bases not matched to a gene: 2. CDR1 MGHRA and CDR2 YSYEKL come from the germline V gene.

This chain joins TRBV4-2 and TRBJ2-2; TRBD2 aligns across 8 bases. Germline CDR1 reads LGHNA; CDR2 reads YNFKEQ. V trimming: 1 base; J trimming: 1 base; junction bases outside the gene matches: 2. The length of the CDR3 is 16 residues. Here the CDR3 DNA reads TGTGCCAGCAGCCAAGCGGCGGGGGGGAACACCGGGGAGCTGTTTTTT. As protein: CASSQAAGGNTGELFF.

V usage is TRBV5-8 and J usage is TRBJ2-5, with D uncertain. The CDR3 has 16 amino acids. CDR1 and CDR2 from the germline V gene are SGHTS and YDEGEE. Trimming pared 6 bases from V and 2 bases from J, leaving 20 bases between. The DNA of the CDR3 is TGTGCCAGCAACTCCCCCGGATGGGGTGAACAAGAGACCCAGTACTTC. Its protein is CASNSPGWGEQETQYF.

V gene TRBV7-4 combines with J gene TRBJ2-1; no clear D. The CDR3 loop spans 15 amino acids. Germline CDR1 reads SGHVT; CDR2 reads SQSDAQ. Between the trimmed V and J ends, which lost 4 bases and 5 bases, there was a span of 15 bases. The CDR3 bases are TGTGCCAGCAGCTGCCCGGCACGGCTGAACAATGAGCAGTTCTTC. Translating gives CASSCPARLNNEQFF.

J is TRBJ2-2 and V is TRBV5-1, with D unclear. CDR3 length: 14 amino acids. Germline-derived CDR1 and CDR2 are SGHRS and YFSETQ. The V end lost 3 bases, the J end lost 6 bases, and 12 bases lay between the germline ends. The CDR3 loop reads CASSSYQWAGELFF. DNA for the CDR3: TGCGCCAGCAGCTCATATCAGTGGGCCGGGGAGCTGTTTTTT. Together with reference TRBV5-1 and TRBJ2-2, the CDR3 gives the full variable domain: KAGVTQTPRYLIKTRGQQVTLSCSPISGHRSVSWYQQTPGQGLQFLFEYFSETQRNKGNFPGRFSGRQFSNSRSEMNVSTLELGDSALYLCASSSYQWAGELFFGEGSRLTVL.

The chain carries TRBV4-3 and TRBJ1-4; unclear D gene. With 0 bases removed from V and 6 bases from J, the gap between germline ends came to 11 bases. There are 15 residues in the CDR3. The germline gives CDR1 LGHNA, CDR2 YSLEER. This CDR3 is CASSQDRAGDEKLFF. The DNA for the CDR3 is TGCGCCAGCAGCCAAGATCGGGCCGGGGATGAAAAACTGTTTTTT.

V gene TRBV6-5 combines with J gene TRBJ1-2; possible D gene TRBD1, 5 bases. V lost 3 bases, J lost 7 bases, and 9 bases lay in between. Germline V CDR1 and CDR2: MNHEY, SVGAGI. The CDR3 runs to 12 residues. The CDR3 loop is CASSYRGGGYTF. The CDR3 DNA is TGTGCCAGCAGTTATAGGGGCGGTGGCTACACCTTC.

CDR3 bases: TGTGCCAGCTCAATAGGGAACACCGGGGAGCTGTTTTTT. The encoded protein is CASSIGNTGELFF. V and J are TRBV18 and TRBJ2-2; no firm D call. The V end lost 5 bases, the J end lost 1 base, and 5 bases lay between the germline ends. Germline CDR1 and CDR2: KGHSH and LQKENI. The CDR3 loop spans 13 amino acids.

The chain joins TRBV4-3 to TRBJ1-2; TRBD1 agrees at 9 bases. V gave up 3 bases and J gave up 8 bases; unmatched junction bases: 10. The CDR3 loop spans 15 amino acids. CDR1 and CDR2 (germline): LGHNA, YSLEER. The CDR3 is CASSHPGTGSQGYTF. Here the CDR3 DNA reads TGCGCCAGCAGCCACCCCGGGACAGGGTCACAGGGCTACACCTTC.

The CDR3 nucleotides read TGTGCCAGCAGTTTATTCTCTAGTAGGGGGCAGGGACTGTTCGAGCAGTACTTC. Its translation: CASSLFSSRGQGLFEQYF. The genes are TRBV27 and TRBJ2-7, with D possibly TRBD1 on 7 matching bases. Germline CDR1 reads MNHEY; CDR2 reads SMNVEV (reference sequence). This CDR3 has 18 amino acids. V dropped 1 base and J dropped 6 bases, with 25 bases sitting between them.

V is TRBV12-5 and J is TRBJ2-7; D is unclear. CDR1 LGHNT and CDR2 FRNRAP come from the germline V gene. Trimming cost V 0 bases and J 2 bases, with 11 bases left between them. This CDR3 contains 15 residues. The CDR3 nucleotides are TGTGCTAGTGGTTTGGTTGCTGATGGGACCTACGAGCAGTACTTC. As protein: CASGLVADGTYEQYF.

The J gene is TRBJ2-5, the V gene TRBV5-1; 7 nucleotides agree with TRBD2. The CDR3 runs to 15 residues. The germline V gene encodes CDR1 SGHRS and CDR2 YFSETQ. V gave up 4 bases and J gave up 1 base; unmatched junction bases: 7. In nucleotides, the CDR3 is TGCGCCAGCAGCCCGGGGGGAGCGGCCCAAGAGACCCAGTACTTC. This sequence encodes CASSPGGAAQETQYF.

This clone was observed once. The chain carries TRBV6-5 and TRBJ1-4; D unclear. This CDR3 has 15 residues. The germline CDR1 and CDR2 sequences are MNHEY and SVGAGI. Trimming shortened V by 5 bases and J by 3 bases, and 13 bases separated the two germline ends. CDR3 nucleotide sequence: TGTGCCAGCAGTCCAATGACGGCCGCTAATGAAAAACTGTTTTTT. The encoded protein is CASSPMTAANEKLFF.

This clone was counted between two and nine times. The chain links TRBV5-6 to TRBJ1-4; a possible D gene is TRBD1 (6 bases). There are 13 residues in the CDR3. Germline assignment: CDR1 SGHDT and CDR2 YYEEEE. The V end was cut by 2 bases, the J end by 5 bases, with 7 bases between. CDR3 protein: CASSFTGNEKLFF. The CDR3 DNA reads TGTGCCAGCAGCTTTACAGGGAATGAAAAACTGTTTTTT.

The chain carries TRBV5-6 and TRBJ2-3, with D possibly TRBD1 on 5 matching bases. The V end lost 0 bases, the J end lost 0 bases, and 5 bases lay between the germline ends. In germline, CDR1 is SGHDT, CDR2 YYEEEE. The CDR3 sequence is 14 residues long. The CDR3 coding sequence is TGTGCCAGCAGCTTGGACAGGAGCACAGATACGCAGTATTTT. It yields the protein CASSLDRSTDTQYF.

V is TRBV7-9 and J is TRBJ1-2; TRBD1 matches at 8 bases. J lost 0 bases, V lost 4 bases, and 7 bases had no gene match. Germline lookup yields CDR1 SEHNR and CDR2 FQNEAQ (reference sequence). The CDR3 runs to 16 residues. The CDR3 DNA reads as TGTGCCAGCAGCTCCACCAGGGGGCATGCTAACTATGGCTACACCTTC. Translation gives CASSSTRGHANYGYTF.